These T cell receptor beta chains were read from a single sample in a study of T cell responses to AZD1222 COVID-19 vaccine. The table came from immunoSEQ multiplex PCR; TCRdb's copy has only in-frame clones and leaves some out. The sample has roughly 120,000 clones, around 88% seen once. This specimen consisted of peripheral blood, obtained on day 0 of AZD1222 vaccination. Receptor source: an adult in good health. Both conserved end residues are part of each CDR3. Fields, in order: J gene, clone size, D gene, V gene, CDR3 DNA, CDR3 protein. The D gene is left open where the match is weak. Some rows have no size entry. The others give once, few or many, or a class for an expanded clone.

J gene: TRBJ2-6; clone size: NA; D gene: NA; V gene: TRBV18; CDR3 DNA: TGTGCCAGCTCACCATCAGGCGGGGCCAACGTCCTGACTTTC; CDR3 protein: CASSPSGGANVLTF
J gene: TRBJ2-2; clone size: NA; D gene: TRBD1; V gene: TRBV30; CDR3 DNA: TGTGCCTCAAACCTCGACAGGGGGATGAACACCGGGGAGCTGTTTTTT; CDR3 protein: CASNLDRGMNTGELFF
J gene: TRBJ2-7; clone size: NA; D gene: TRBD1; V gene: TRBV10-3; CDR3 DNA: TGTGCCATCGGCGGACAGGGGCGAACCTACGAGCAGTACTTC; CDR3 protein: CAIGGQGRTYEQYF
J gene: TRBJ2-7; clone size: NA; D gene: TRBD1; V gene: TRBV6-5; CDR3 DNA: TGTGCCTGCTCAACCGGGACAGGGGACCACGAGCAGTACTTC; CDR3 protein: CACSTGTGDHEQYF
J gene: TRBJ1-2; clone size: NA; D gene: NA; V gene: TRBV24-1; CDR3 DNA: TGTGCCACCACCCAGGGCTATGGCTACACCTTC; CDR3 protein: CATTQGYGYTF
J gene: TRBJ2-7; clone size: NA; D gene: TRBD1; V gene: TRBV4-1; CDR3 DNA: TGCGCCAGCAGCCAACTGGACAGGGGACACGAGCAGTACTTC; CDR3 protein: CASSQLDRGHEQYF
J gene: TRBJ2-5; clone size: NA; D gene: NA; V gene: TRBV5-1; CDR3 DNA: TGCGCCAGCAGCTTGAGAAGCAGATCACAAGAGACCCAGTACTTC; CDR3 protein: CASSLRSRSQETQYF
J gene: TRBJ1-1; clone size: NA; D gene: TRBD1; V gene: TRBV29-1; CDR3 DNA: TGCAGCGTGTACAGGGGGGCGAACACTGAAGCTTTCTTT; CDR3 protein: CSVYRGANTEAFF
J gene: TRBJ1-1; clone size: NA; D gene: NA; V gene: TRBV28; CDR3 DNA: TGTGCCATCGCCGGACCTCGTGAAGCTTTCTTT; CDR3 protein: CAIAGPREAFF
J gene: TRBJ1-6; clone size: once; D gene: NA; V gene: TRBV5-1; CDR3 DNA: TGCGCCAGCAGCCTCTCGACCACAACTGGGTCACCCCTCCACTTT; CDR3 protein: CASSLSTTTGSPLHF
J gene: TRBJ1-1; clone size: NA; D gene: NA; V gene: TRBV27; CDR3 DNA: TGTGCCAGCAGTTTATGGATGGGCTCGGACGGACTTTTCGGGAACACTGAAGCTTTCTTT; CDR3 protein: CASSLWMGSDGLFGNTEAFF